This is a list of T cell receptor beta chains from one sample in a study of CD8 T cells in ankylosing spondylitis. TCRdb analysed the 5' RACE reads with MiXCR anew, one entry per CDR3 protein. Counted here are roughly 230,000 distinct CDR3 sequences, roughly 18% occurring once; the ten biggest clones make up around 30%. Sequenced: blood, either unsorted or a sorted T cell fraction (not recorded which). Receptors were obtained from a male donor with ankylosing spondylitis or in good health (not recorded which). CDR3s include the opening cysteine and the closing phenylalanine or tryptophan. The order of the fields is clone size, CDR3 length, J gene, V gene, D gene, CDR3 DNA, CDR3 protein. A D gene is named only where the DNA matches it firmly. The size field is filled for only some rows; it gives once, few, many or a size class.

clone_size: many
cdr3_length: 13
j_call: TRBJ1-1
v_call: TRBV6-1
d_call: -
cdr3_nt: TGTGCCAGCAGACTCAACCAGGGCACTGAAGCTTTCTTT
cdr3_aa: CASRLNQGTEAFF

clone_size: few
cdr3_length: 12
j_call: TRBJ2-7
v_call: TRBV6-2/TRBV6-3
d_call: -
cdr3_nt: TGTGCCAGCCTGGACACCACCTACGAGCAGTACTTC
cdr3_aa: CASLDTTYEQYF

clone_size: few
cdr3_length: 12
j_call: TRBJ2-7
v_call: TRBV6-2/TRBV6-3
d_call: -
cdr3_nt: TGTGCCAGCGCCGGGAACTCCTACGAGCAGTACTTC
cdr3_aa: CASAGNSYEQYF

clone_size: -
cdr3_length: 16
j_call: TRBJ2-5
v_call: TRBV15
d_call: -
cdr3_nt: TGTGCCACCAGCTCTCCTGCAGGGGGGTGGCGGGAGACCCAGTACTTC
cdr3_aa: CATSSPAGGWRETQYF

clone_size: few
cdr3_length: 15
j_call: TRBJ1-4
v_call: TRBV9
d_call: -
cdr3_nt: TGTGCCAGCAGCGGGCCTTCGGCCACTAATGAAAAACTGTTTTTT
cdr3_aa: CASSGPSATNEKLFF

clone_size: -
cdr3_length: 17
j_call: TRBJ1-1
v_call: TRBV5-1
d_call: -
cdr3_nt: TGCGCCAGCAGCTTGGAAAGGGTAGGGGCGATGAACACTGAAGCTTTCTTT
cdr3_aa: CASSLERVGAMNTEAFF

clone_size: few
cdr3_length: 14
j_call: TRBJ2-1
v_call: TRBV14
d_call: -
cdr3_nt: TGTGCCAGCAGCCAAGTTGAGGCTAGCTATGAGCAGTTCTTC
cdr3_aa: CASSQVEASYEQFF

clone_size: -
cdr3_length: 15
j_call: TRBJ2-3
v_call: TRBV6-5
d_call: TRBD2
cdr3_nt: TGTGCCAGCAGTTACATGTCTAGCGGGACAGATACGCAGTATTTT
cdr3_aa: CASSYMSSGTDTQYF

clone_size: many
cdr3_length: 15
j_call: TRBJ2-1
v_call: TRBV7-6
d_call: TRBD2
cdr3_nt: TGTGCCAGCAGCTTAGAGGGACTAGCGAGTAATGAGCAGTTCTTC
cdr3_aa: CASSLEGLASNEQFF

clone_size: few
cdr3_length: 15
j_call: TRBJ1-2
v_call: TRBV6-1
d_call: -
cdr3_nt: TGTGCCAGCAGGACATCAGACTTTCCTCACTATGGCTACACCTTC
cdr3_aa: CASRTSDFPHYGYTF

clone_size: -
cdr3_length: 13
j_call: TRBJ2-7
v_call: TRBV6-1
d_call: -
cdr3_nt: TGTGCCAGCAGCGCTGGACAGCTTTACGAGCAGTACTTC
cdr3_aa: CASSAGQLYEQYF

clone_size: few
cdr3_length: 17
j_call: TRBJ1-2
v_call: TRBV29-1
d_call: TRBD1
cdr3_nt: TGCAGCGTTGAAGTATTTGACAGGGGGCTCCAGAACTATGGCTACACCTTC
cdr3_aa: CSVEVFDRGLQNYGYTF

clone_size: -
cdr3_length: 13
j_call: TRBJ2-5
v_call: TRBV24-1
d_call: -
cdr3_nt: TGTGCCACCAGTCGGCAGGGGCAAGAGACCCAGTACTTC
cdr3_aa: CATSRQGQETQYF

clone_size: many
cdr3_length: 14
j_call: TRBJ2-1
v_call: TRBV7-9
d_call: TRBD1
cdr3_nt: TGTGCCAGCAGCTTAACAGGGGTTGGCAATGAGCAGTTCTTC
cdr3_aa: CASSLTGVGNEQFF

clone_size: few
cdr3_length: 12
j_call: TRBJ2-5
v_call: TRBV20-1
d_call: -
cdr3_nt: TGCAGTGCTATCCCCGTTGGAAAGACCCAGTACTTC
cdr3_aa: CSAIPVGKTQYF

clone_size: many
cdr3_length: 13
j_call: TRBJ2-5
v_call: TRBV9
d_call: -
cdr3_nt: TGTGCCAGCAGCGTAGTCAGGGACGAGACCCAGTACTTC
cdr3_aa: CASSVVRDETQYF

clone_size: -
cdr3_length: 16
j_call: TRBJ2-7
v_call: TRBV4-3
d_call: -
cdr3_nt: TGCGCCAGCAGCCCATCGGTAGCGGAGGTCTCCTACGAGCAGTACTTC
cdr3_aa: CASSPSVAEVSYEQYF

clone_size: few
cdr3_length: 15
j_call: TRBJ1-1
v_call: TRBV10-3
d_call: TRBD1
cdr3_nt: TGTGCCATCAGTGACAGGGGGTCATCGTACACTGAAGCTTTCTTT
cdr3_aa: CAISDRGSSYTEAFF

clone_size: few
cdr3_length: 16
j_call: TRBJ2-1
v_call: TRBV4-1
d_call: TRBD2
cdr3_nt: TGCGCCAGCAGCCAAGATAGACTAGCGGACCTCAATGAGCAGTTCTTC
cdr3_aa: CASSQDRLADLNEQFF

clone_size: many
cdr3_length: 12
j_call: TRBJ2-7
v_call: TRBV29-1
d_call: TRBD2
cdr3_nt: TGCAGCGTTTTCCTAGCGGGCTACGAGCAGTACTTC
cdr3_aa: CSVFLAGYEQYF

clone_size: few
cdr3_length: 13
j_call: TRBJ1-1
v_call: TRBV7-9
d_call: -
cdr3_nt: TGTGCCAGCAGTACGCCTGGGGAAACTGAAGCTTTCTTT
cdr3_aa: CASSTPGETEAFF

clone_size: many
cdr3_length: 12
j_call: TRBJ2-7
v_call: TRBV11-1
d_call: -
cdr3_nt: TGTGCCAGCAGTTTACCAGGGGCGGAGCAGTACTTC
cdr3_aa: CASSLPGAEQYF

clone_size: few
cdr3_length: 14
j_call: TRBJ1-1
v_call: TRBV12-3/TRBV12-4
d_call: -
cdr3_nt: TGTGCCAGCAACCGCGGGGGACGATACACTGAAGCTTTCTTT
cdr3_aa: CASNRGGRYTEAFF

clone_size: many
cdr3_length: 15
j_call: TRBJ1-1
v_call: TRBV5-1
d_call: TRBD1
cdr3_nt: TGCGCCAGCAGCATCGCACAGGGGGCGGACACTGAAGCTTTCTTT
cdr3_aa: CASSIAQGADTEAFF

clone_size: many
cdr3_length: 15
j_call: TRBJ2-7
v_call: TRBV5-5
d_call: -
cdr3_nt: TGTGCCAGCAGCTCCTCGGGCGCGGCACCCTACGAGCAGTACTTC
cdr3_aa: CASSSSGAAPYEQYF

clone_size: -
cdr3_length: 15
j_call: TRBJ2-4
v_call: TRBV6-1
d_call: TRBD2
cdr3_nt: TGTGCCAGCAGCGCCATTAGCGGGAGGGGAAACATTCAGTACTTC
cdr3_aa: CASSAISGRGNIQYF

clone_size: -
cdr3_length: 15
j_call: TRBJ2-5
v_call: TRBV7-9
d_call: -
cdr3_nt: TGTGCCAGCAGCCCAGCCGGACAGCTCCAAGAGACCCAGTACTTC
cdr3_aa: CASSPAGQLQETQYF

clone_size: many
cdr3_length: 14
j_call: TRBJ2-1
v_call: TRBV7-3
d_call: TRBD2
cdr3_nt: TGTGCCAGCAGCCCCCACGGAGCGGGGAATGAGCAGTTCTTC
cdr3_aa: CASSPHGAGNEQFF

clone_size: many
cdr3_length: 14
j_call: TRBJ2-7
v_call: TRBV29-1
d_call: -
cdr3_nt: TGCAGCGTTGAAGATGGGACATCACCCTACGAGCAGTACTTC
cdr3_aa: CSVEDGTSPYEQYF

clone_size: many
cdr3_length: 17
j_call: TRBJ2-5
v_call: TRBV29-1
d_call: TRBD1
cdr3_nt: TGCAGCGTTGAAACCGGGACAGGGGGCCCGATTAGGGAGACCCAGTACTTC
cdr3_aa: CSVETGTGGPIRETQYF

clone_size: few
cdr3_length: 13
j_call: TRBJ1-5
v_call: TRBV19
d_call: -
cdr3_nt: TGTGCCAGTAGTATAATGTCCGGCAAGCCCCAGCATTTT
cdr3_aa: CASSIMSGKPQHF

clone_size: few
cdr3_length: 14
j_call: TRBJ2-7
v_call: TRBV4-2
d_call: -
cdr3_nt: TGTGCCAGCAGCCAAGAACGCGGGGCGCGGGAGCAGTACTTC
cdr3_aa: CASSQERGAREQYF

clone_size: few
cdr3_length: 17
j_call: TRBJ2-1
v_call: TRBV4-3
d_call: -
cdr3_nt: TGCGCCAGCAGCCAAGATCCAGCGGGTGCCTCCTACAATGAGCAGTTCTTC
cdr3_aa: CASSQDPAGASYNEQFF

clone_size: -
cdr3_length: 17
j_call: TRBJ2-7
v_call: TRBV7-9
d_call: TRBD2
cdr3_nt: TGTGCCAGCAGCTTAGGTACTGGCGGGAGGCGCTCCTACGAGCAGTACTTC
cdr3_aa: CASSLGTGGRRSYEQYF

clone_size: -
cdr3_length: 13
j_call: TRBJ2-7
v_call: TRBV30
d_call: -
cdr3_nt: TGTGCCTGGACTCCCAGGGAGGTGGACGAGCAGTACTTC
cdr3_aa: CAWTPREVDEQYF

clone_size: few
cdr3_length: 14
j_call: TRBJ2-3
v_call: TRBV2
d_call: TRBD2
cdr3_nt: TGTGCCAGCATGGAGAGCGGGACCACAGATACGCAGTATTTT
cdr3_aa: CASMESGTTDTQYF

clone_size: -
cdr3_length: 13
j_call: TRBJ2-5
v_call: TRBV20-1
d_call: -
cdr3_nt: TGCAGTCCGGACAGCGGAAGACAAGAGACCCAGTACTTC
cdr3_aa: CSPDSGRQETQYF

clone_size: once
cdr3_length: 16
j_call: TRBJ2-1
v_call: TRBV7-9
d_call: TRBD2
cdr3_nt: TGTGCCAGCAGCTTAGGAGGCGGGAGGGCCTACAATGAGCAGTTCTTC
cdr3_aa: CASSLGGGRAYNEQFF

clone_size: few
cdr3_length: 15
j_call: TRBJ2-1
v_call: TRBV15
d_call: TRBD1
cdr3_nt: TGTGCCACCAGCAGAAACCAGGGGGCGTCGAATGAGCAGTTCTTC
cdr3_aa: CATSRNQGASNEQFF

clone_size: many
cdr3_length: 16
j_call: TRBJ2-2
v_call: TRBV27
d_call: -
cdr3_nt: TGTGCCAGCAGTTTATCTGACGGAGGGGACACCGGGGAGCTGTTTTTT
cdr3_aa: CASSLSDGGDTGELFF

clone_size: -
cdr3_length: 13
j_call: TRBJ2-7
v_call: TRBV29-1
d_call: TRBD2
cdr3_nt: TGCAGCGTTTCAGGCGGGAGGGACTACGAGCAGTACTTC
cdr3_aa: CSVSGGRDYEQYF

clone_size: -
cdr3_length: 16
j_call: TRBJ2-2
v_call: TRBV12-3/TRBV12-4
d_call: -
cdr3_nt: TGTGCCAGCAGTCCTCGGGGCGGGATGAACACCGGGGAGCTGTTTTTT
cdr3_aa: CASSPRGGMNTGELFF

clone_size: -
cdr3_length: 15
j_call: TRBJ2-7
v_call: TRBV5-1
d_call: -
cdr3_nt: TGCGCCAGCAGCTTGTCAGGGGCGAACCTCTACGAGCAGTACTTC
cdr3_aa: CASSLSGANLYEQYF

clone_size: few
cdr3_length: 16
j_call: TRBJ2-7
v_call: TRBV15
d_call: TRBD2
cdr3_nt: TGTGCCACCAGCAGAAGACTAGCGGGGGACTCCTACGAGCAGTACTTC
cdr3_aa: CATSRRLAGDSYEQYF

clone_size: few
cdr3_length: 15
j_call: TRBJ2-5
v_call: TRBV24-1
d_call: -
cdr3_nt: TGTGCCACCAGTGACGCCACAGGGATTTGGGAGACCCAGTACTTC
cdr3_aa: CATSDATGIWETQYF

clone_size: few
cdr3_length: 14
j_call: TRBJ1-1
v_call: TRBV5-6
d_call: -
cdr3_nt: TGTGCCAGCACCTGGACTGACCGAGGTGATGAAGCTTTCTTT
cdr3_aa: CASTWTDRGDEAFF

clone_size: many
cdr3_length: 12
j_call: TRBJ2-1
v_call: TRBV14
d_call: -
cdr3_nt: TGTGCCAGCAGCCAAGATTACAGTGAGCAGTTCTTC
cdr3_aa: CASSQDYSEQFF

clone_size: few
cdr3_length: 15
j_call: TRBJ2-4
v_call: TRBV20-1
d_call: TRBD2
cdr3_nt: TGCAGTGCTAGAGTTGGGGATAGCGGGAGATACATTCAGTACTTC
cdr3_aa: CSARVGDSGRYIQYF

clone_size: -
cdr3_length: 12
j_call: TRBJ2-1
v_call: TRBV29-1
d_call: -
cdr3_nt: TGCAGCGGGAAGGGGTCTGAGCTTGAGCAGTTCTTC
cdr3_aa: CSGKGSELEQFF

clone_size: -
cdr3_length: 16
j_call: TRBJ2-1
v_call: TRBV7-2
d_call: TRBD1
cdr3_nt: TGTGCCAGCAGCATCGGGTGGACAGGGGGATACAATGAGCAGTTCTTC
cdr3_aa: CASSIGWTGGYNEQFF

clone_size: -
cdr3_length: 15
j_call: TRBJ2-7
v_call: TRBV6-2/TRBV6-3
d_call: -
cdr3_nt: TGTGCCAGCAGTTACCTCGGGGGACGAGGATCCGAGCAGTACTTC
cdr3_aa: CASSYLGGRGSEQYF

clone_size: -
cdr3_length: 15
j_call: TRBJ2-1
v_call: TRBV3-1
d_call: -
cdr3_nt: TGTGCCAGCTGCCAGGGGGGGGAGGGGTACAATGAGCAGTTCTTC
cdr3_aa: CASCQGGEGYNEQFF

clone_size: -
cdr3_length: 12
j_call: TRBJ2-7
v_call: TRBV29-1
d_call: TRBD2
cdr3_nt: TGCAGCGTTCAGGGACTAGCCTACGAGCAGTACTTC
cdr3_aa: CSVQGLAYEQYF

clone_size: -
cdr3_length: 13
j_call: TRBJ2-7
v_call: TRBV4-2
d_call: -
cdr3_nt: TGTGCCAGCAGCCCGGAGAATAGATACGAGCAGTACTTC
cdr3_aa: CASSPENRYEQYF

clone_size: once
cdr3_length: 15
j_call: TRBJ2-1
v_call: TRBV12-3/TRBV12-4
d_call: TRBD2
cdr3_nt: TGTGCCAGCAGTCTACTAGCGGGACAGTACAATGAGCAGTTCTTC
cdr3_aa: CASSLLAGQYNEQFF

clone_size: few
cdr3_length: 14
j_call: TRBJ2-1
v_call: TRBV6-1
d_call: -
cdr3_nt: TGTGCCAGCACCACAAGGGACCCTCTATTTGAGCAGTTCTTC
cdr3_aa: CASTTRDPLFEQFF

clone_size: few
cdr3_length: 11
j_call: TRBJ2-1
v_call: TRBV10-3
d_call: -
cdr3_nt: TGTGCCATCAGTGAGGGGGTACAGAAGTTCTTC
cdr3_aa: CAISEGVQKFF

clone_size: -
cdr3_length: 15
j_call: TRBJ2-3
v_call: TRBV11-2
d_call: -
cdr3_nt: TGTGCCAGCAGCCGGACCCAGCGAATCACAGATACGCAGTATTTT
cdr3_aa: CASSRTQRITDTQYF

clone_size: -
cdr3_length: 15
j_call: TRBJ2-3
v_call: TRBV7-3
d_call: -
cdr3_nt: TGTGCCAGCAGCTTAACGGTGGGAGGAACAGATACGCAGTATTTT
cdr3_aa: CASSLTVGGTDTQYF

clone_size: -
cdr3_length: 16
j_call: TRBJ2-6
v_call: TRBV4-3
d_call: -
cdr3_nt: TGCGCCAGCAGCCCGGGCAGTACTCCTGGGGCCAACGTCCTGACTTTC
cdr3_aa: CASSPGSTPGANVLTF